This T cell receptor beta chain was identified in a study of blood T cells in healthy people across ages. Study-level findings and limits: Diversity estimated from one million T cells was considered an underestimate. Observed TCR beta diversity per million T cells went down as age went up. This fall followed a roughly linear course with age.

In each sample, at least 6.5 million PBMCs were isolated. Total RNA, at least 5 micrograms per sample, was extracted from PBMCs. This clonotype occurred many times. Antigen unknown. Then a second PCR, running about 6 to 12 cycles, was carried out with a sample-barcoded 5' primer and a J-beta primer mix. TCRdb re-called the 5' RACE reads with MiXCR, one entry per CDR3 protein. The repertoire consists of over 1,500,000 distinct CDR3 sequences, with approximately 50% occurring once and the leading ten covering over 2%. The CDR3 length is 14 residues. V lost 3 bases and J lost 9, with 18 bases in between. Germline values: CDR1 SGHRS, CDR2 YFSETQ.

V is TRBV5-1 and J is TRBJ2-5, with D possibly TRBD2 on 6 matching bases. The specimen was blood. This TCR came from a woman between 35 and 50 years old in good health. As DNA, the CDR3 is TGCGCCAGCAGCTATGGGACTGGGGAACGGGCCCAGTACTTC. This codes for CASSYGTGERAQYF. The whole variable domain, remainder taken from reference TRBV5-1 and TRBJ2-5, is KAGVTQTPRYLIKTRGQQVTLSCSPISGHRSVSWYQQTPGQGLQFLFEYFSETQRNKGNFPGRFSGRQFSNSRSEMNVSTLELGDSALYLCASSYGTGERAQYFGPGTRLLVL.